These T cell receptor beta chains were read from a single sample in a study of T cell repertoires in cytomegalovirus infection. Antigens for these TCRs are unknown. TCRdb used MiXCR to reprocess the reads, holding one entry per CDR3 protein. The table shows hundreds of thousands of distinct CDR3 sequences, with more than 40% occurring only once. The sample was cultured PBMCs, taken from culture after CMV antigen stimulation. The receptor set was obtained from a human donor in good health (CMV status not recorded). Some clones in this sample may be carry-over from other donors' samples. Both conserved end residues are part of each CDR3. Fields, in order: D gene, V gene, clone size, J gene, CDR3 protein, CDR3 DNA. The D gene is left open where the match is weak. Part of the rows lack a size; the others show once, few, many or a class for expanded clones.

D gene: -
V gene: TRBV6-2/TRBV6-3
clone size: few
J gene: TRBJ2-7
CDR3 protein: CASSYTPRYEQYF
CDR3 DNA: TGTGCCAGCAGTTACACCCCGCGATACGAGCAGTACTTC

D gene: -
V gene: TRBV7-2
clone size: -
J gene: TRBJ2-1
CDR3 protein: CASSLGYASYNEQFF
CDR3 DNA: TGTGCCAGCAGCTTAGGATACGCATCCTACAATGAGCAGTTCTTC

D gene: TRBD1
V gene: TRBV10-3
clone size: once
J gene: TRBJ1-1
CDR3 protein: CATGQGAGTEAFF
CDR3 DNA: TGTGCCACTGGACAGGGGGCCGGCACTGAAGCTTTCTTT

D gene: TRBD2
V gene: TRBV6-5
clone size: few
J gene: TRBJ2-3
CDR3 protein: CASFTSGSGSTPTDTQYF
CDR3 DNA: TGTGCCAGCTTTACTAGCGGGAGTGGTTCGACACCAACAGATACGCAGTATTTT

D gene: -
V gene: TRBV20-1
clone size: -
J gene: TRBJ2-1
CDR3 protein: CSGDTTTKGQFF
CDR3 DNA: TGCAGTGGGGATACCACTACAAAGGGGCAGTTCTTC

D gene: -
V gene: TRBV7-2
clone size: many
J gene: TRBJ2-3
CDR3 protein: CASSLRGGLAEDTQYF
CDR3 DNA: TGTGCCAGCAGCTTACGAGGGGGGCTGGCGGAAGATACGCAGTATTTT

D gene: -
V gene: TRBV11-2
clone size: -
J gene: TRBJ2-7
CDR3 protein: CASSLDVGRIDSYEQYF
CDR3 DNA: TGTGCCAGCAGCTTAGATGTGGGAAGGATCGACTCCTACGAGCAGTACTTC

D gene: TRBD2
V gene: TRBV11-3
clone size: few
J gene: TRBJ2-1
CDR3 protein: CASSLGGVYMNEQFF
CDR3 DNA: TGTGCCAGCAGCTTGGGGGGGGTTTATATGAATGAGCAGTTCTTC

D gene: -
V gene: TRBV7-2
clone size: many
J gene: TRBJ1-6
CDR3 protein: CASSPGTYNSPLHF
CDR3 DNA: TGTGCCAGCAGCCCCGGGACATATAATTCACCCCTCCACTTT

D gene: -
V gene: TRBV12-3/TRBV12-4
clone size: many
J gene: TRBJ1-3
CDR3 protein: CASSLTSSGNTIYF
CDR3 DNA: TGTGCCAGCAGCCTTACAAGCTCTGGAAACACCATATATTTT

D gene: -
V gene: TRBV7-6
clone size: -
J gene: TRBJ2-5
CDR3 protein: CASGRDGGNFGQETQYF
CDR3 DNA: TGTGCCAGCGGCCGGGACGGAGGGAATTTTGGGCAAGAGACCCAGTACTTC

D gene: -
V gene: TRBV7-9
clone size: few
J gene: TRBJ1-2
CDR3 protein: CASSLVGEADGYTF
CDR3 DNA: TGTGCCAGCAGCTTAGTGGGGGAAGCTGATGGCTACACCTTC

D gene: TRBD1
V gene: TRBV12-3/TRBV12-4
clone size: few
J gene: TRBJ1-1
CDR3 protein: CASSYRTGGRNTEAFF
CDR3 DNA: TGTGCCAGCAGTTACCGGACAGGGGGCCGGAACACTGAAGCTTTCTTT

D gene: -
V gene: TRBV6-5
clone size: few
J gene: TRBJ2-7
CDR3 protein: CASSYSHAEAEQYF
CDR3 DNA: TGTGCCAGCAGTTACTCCCACGCCGAGGCCGAGCAGTACTTC

D gene: -
V gene: TRBV4-3
clone size: -
J gene: TRBJ2-7
CDR3 protein: CASSQESRSSYEQYF
CDR3 DNA: TGCGCCAGCAGCCAAGAGTCGAGGAGCTCCTACGAGCAGTACTTC

D gene: -
V gene: TRBV7-6
clone size: -
J gene: TRBJ2-3
CDR3 protein: CASSFGRWADTQYF
CDR3 DNA: TGTGCCAGCAGCTTTGGGAGGTGGGCAGATACGCAGTATTTT

D gene: -
V gene: TRBV4-1
clone size: once
J gene: TRBJ1-6
CDR3 protein: CASSLHGDNSPLHF
CDR3 DNA: TGCGCCAGCAGCCTCCACGGGGATAATTCACCCCTCCACTTT

D gene: -
V gene: TRBV19
clone size: -
J gene: TRBJ1-6
CDR3 protein: CASNPAGAVGSPLHF
CDR3 DNA: TGTGCCAGTAACCCCGCGGGAGCCGTGGGTTCACCCCTCCACTTT

D gene: -
V gene: TRBV15
clone size: -
J gene: TRBJ2-1
CDR3 protein: CATSSSYNEQFF
CDR3 DNA: TGTGCCACCAGCAGTTCTTACAATGAGCAGTTCTTC

D gene: -
V gene: TRBV6-5
clone size: few
J gene: TRBJ2-5
CDR3 protein: CASSYSGARPETQYF
CDR3 DNA: TGTGCCAGCAGTTACTCGGGGGCTAGGCCAGAGACCCAGTACTTC

D gene: -
V gene: TRBV7-8
clone size: -
J gene: TRBJ2-5
CDR3 protein: CASSLSRQETQYF
CDR3 DNA: TGTGCCAGCAGCTTATCCCGGCAGGAGACCCAGTACTTC

D gene: -
V gene: TRBV4-1
clone size: -
J gene: TRBJ1-1
CDR3 protein: CASSQEFRLNTEAFF
CDR3 DNA: TGCGCCAGCAGCCAAGAATTCCGGCTGAACACTGAAGCTTTCTTT

D gene: -
V gene: TRBV7-2
clone size: -
J gene: TRBJ1-4
CDR3 protein: CASSLAGSEKLFF
CDR3 DNA: TGTGCCAGCAGCTTAGCGGGCTCGGAAAAACTGTTTTTT

D gene: -
V gene: TRBV7-9
clone size: few
J gene: TRBJ1-1
CDR3 protein: CASSLGPMNTEAFF
CDR3 DNA: TGTGCCAGCAGCTTAGGACCCATGAACACTGAAGCTTTCTTT

D gene: TRBD2
V gene: TRBV2
clone size: -
J gene: TRBJ2-5
CDR3 protein: CASRSAPGLARETQYF
CDR3 DNA: TGTGCCAGCAGATCCGCCCCGGGACTAGCGCGAGAGACCCAGTACTTC

D gene: -
V gene: TRBV20-1
clone size: once
J gene: TRBJ2-5
CDR3 protein: CSARDGMDLQETQYF
CDR3 DNA: TGCAGTGCTAGAGATGGGATGGACCTCCAAGAGACCCAGTACTTC

D gene: -
V gene: TRBV6-2/TRBV6-3
clone size: few
J gene: TRBJ1-5
CDR3 protein: CASSFAGAPQHF
CDR3 DNA: TGTGCCAGCAGTTTCGCCGGGGCGCCCCAGCATTTT

D gene: TRBD1
V gene: TRBV5-4
clone size: -
J gene: TRBJ2-5
CDR3 protein: CASSSDRGPLVTQYF
CDR3 DNA: TGTGCCAGCAGCTCGGACAGGGGGCCTTTGGTGACCCAGTACTTC

D gene: -
V gene: TRBV6-6
clone size: -
J gene: TRBJ1-3
CDR3 protein: CASGSPNSGNTIYF
CDR3 DNA: TGTGCCAGCGGCTCGCCGAACTCTGGAAACACCATATATTTT

D gene: TRBD1
V gene: TRBV19
clone size: -
J gene: TRBJ2-1
CDR3 protein: CASRNLLGTGRSNEQFF
CDR3 DNA: TGTGCCAGTAGAAATCTCTTAGGGACAGGCCGTAGCAATGAGCAGTTCTTC

D gene: TRBD1
V gene: TRBV4-3
clone size: few
J gene: TRBJ2-5
CDR3 protein: CASSQERDSQETQYF
CDR3 DNA: TGCGCCAGCAGCCAAGAGAGGGACAGCCAAGAGACCCAGTACTTC

D gene: -
V gene: TRBV6-2/TRBV6-3
clone size: few
J gene: TRBJ1-5
CDR3 protein: CASRRGYNQPQHF
CDR3 DNA: TGTGCCAGCCGCCGGGGGTACAATCAGCCCCAGCATTTT

D gene: TRBD1
V gene: TRBV5-4
clone size: -
J gene: TRBJ1-1
CDR3 protein: CASSLRDRVFGNTEAFF
CDR3 DNA: TGTGCCAGCAGCTTGCGGGACAGGGTTTTCGGGAACACTGAAGCTTTCTTT

D gene: -
V gene: TRBV7-2
clone size: few
J gene: TRBJ2-5
CDR3 protein: CASSLRGGGVETQYF
CDR3 DNA: TGTGCCAGCAGCTTAAGGGGGGGGGGGGTGGAGACCCAGTACTTC

D gene: -
V gene: TRBV7-8
clone size: few
J gene: TRBJ2-4
CDR3 protein: CASSFGVAKNIQYF
CDR3 DNA: TGTGCCAGCAGCTTCGGAGTAGCCAAAAACATTCAGTACTTC

D gene: TRBD2
V gene: TRBV19
clone size: -
J gene: TRBJ2-5
CDR3 protein: CASSIEGTSGLSQETQYF
CDR3 DNA: TGTGCCAGTAGTATAGAGGGGACTAGCGGGCTATCCCAAGAGACCCAGTACTTC

D gene: -
V gene: TRBV11-2
clone size: -
J gene: TRBJ2-7
CDR3 protein: CASSLDLGLGEQYF
CDR3 DNA: TGTGCCAGCAGCTTAGATCTAGGGCTCGGGGAGCAGTACTTC

D gene: TRBD1
V gene: TRBV7-2
clone size: -
J gene: TRBJ2-5
CDR3 protein: CASSLWTGLQETQYF
CDR3 DNA: TGTGCCAGCAGCTTGTGGACAGGATTACAAGAGACCCAGTACTTC

D gene: -
V gene: TRBV12-3/TRBV12-4
clone size: few
J gene: TRBJ2-3
CDR3 protein: CASSPRFDPGTQYF
CDR3 DNA: TGTGCCAGCAGCCCCCGGTTTGACCCCGGTACGCAGTATTTT

D gene: TRBD2
V gene: TRBV6-1
clone size: few
J gene: TRBJ2-7
CDR3 protein: CASSSGSSTEQYF
CDR3 DNA: TGTGCCAGCAGTAGCGGGAGTAGTACCGAGCAGTACTTC

D gene: TRBD2
V gene: TRBV4-2
clone size: -
J gene: TRBJ2-7
CDR3 protein: CASSQGYLAGGQYEQYF
CDR3 DNA: TGTGCCAGCAGCCAAGGGTACCTAGCGGGGGGGCAATACGAGCAGTACTTC

D gene: -
V gene: TRBV7-6
clone size: few
J gene: TRBJ1-2
CDR3 protein: CASSRLPGGGSNYGYTF
CDR3 DNA: TGTGCCAGCAGCCGACTGCCAGGTGGAGGATCTAACTATGGCTACACCTTC